Listed here is a single T cell receptor beta chain. The record originates from a study of blood T cell repertoires in COVID-19. On the study more broadly: Samples of COVID-19 (acute and convalescent) were obtained from the United States, Italy and Spain. PBMCs, B-cell-depleted T cells, or T cells provided the cDNA or gDNA that made up the material.

The CDR3 runs 17 residues. V shed 1 base and J shed 3 bases, with 15 bases lying between them. Germline V gene lookup returns CDR1 MGHRA and CDR2 YSYEKL. TCRdb's table, derived via immunoSEQ multiplex PCR, lists solely in-frame clones and lacks some. The profile covers 50,000 to 85,000 clones, with about nine tenths appearing a single time and 7.3% taken by the ten largest. V usage is TRBV4-1 and J usage is TRBJ1-4; TRBD1 is a possible D gene (6 bases). The source is a human donor in a cohort sampled during active COVID-19. The sequencing sample was made of peripheral blood. CDR3 sequence: CASSQVGTRAPNEKLFF. The CDR3 DNA reads TGCGCCAGCAGCCAAGTGGGGACAAGGGCACCTAATGAAAAACTGTTTTTT.